This T cell receptor (beta chain) derives from a study of blood T cells in healthy people across ages. There are 15 residues in the CDR3. V shed 6 bases, J shed 6 bases, and the junction held 5 bases outside the gene matches. Germline lookup yields CDR1 MNHEY and CDR2 SVGEGT. Study-wide results and limits: Strong correlation existed between TCR beta diversity and naive T cell percentage.

As for this clonotype: Antigen: not known.

It was with a sample-barcoded 5' primer and a J-beta primer mix that a second PCR of about 6 to 11 cycles was run. Each single sample gave us at least 2.5 million CDR3-containing paired-end reads. TCRdb ran MiXCR on the 5' RACE reads and lists one entry per CDR3 protein. The sample includes about 1.5 million distinct CDR3 sequences, 40% to 50% seen only once; the top ten take 7.9%. Donor samples were obtained from healthy Caucasian individuals from Russia, aged about 6 to 95. Isolation recovered at least 7 million PBMCs from every sample. The receptor comes from a young woman in good health. Sequencing input: blood. This chain connects TRBV6-2 or TRBV6-3 to TRBJ2-1; 13 bases map to TRBD2. This CDR3 reads CASSRTSGRRNEQFF. CDR3 nucleotide sequence: TGTGCCAGCAGCCGGACTAGCGGGAGACGCAATGAGCAGTTCTTC.